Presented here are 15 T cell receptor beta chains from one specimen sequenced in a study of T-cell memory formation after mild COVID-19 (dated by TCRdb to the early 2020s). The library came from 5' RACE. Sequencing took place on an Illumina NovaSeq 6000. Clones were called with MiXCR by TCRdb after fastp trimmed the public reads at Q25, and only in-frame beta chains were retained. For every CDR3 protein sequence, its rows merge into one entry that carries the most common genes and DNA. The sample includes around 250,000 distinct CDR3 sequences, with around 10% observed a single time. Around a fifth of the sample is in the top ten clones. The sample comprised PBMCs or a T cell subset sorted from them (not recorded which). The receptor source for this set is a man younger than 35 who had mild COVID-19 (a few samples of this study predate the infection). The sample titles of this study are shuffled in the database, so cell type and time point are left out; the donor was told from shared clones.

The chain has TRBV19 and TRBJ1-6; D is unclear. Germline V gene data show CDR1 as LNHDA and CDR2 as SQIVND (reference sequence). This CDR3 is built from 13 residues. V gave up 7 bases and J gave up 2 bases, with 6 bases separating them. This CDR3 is CASNRAYNSPLHF. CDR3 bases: TGTGCCAGTAACCGAGCCTATAATTCACCCCTCCACTTT.

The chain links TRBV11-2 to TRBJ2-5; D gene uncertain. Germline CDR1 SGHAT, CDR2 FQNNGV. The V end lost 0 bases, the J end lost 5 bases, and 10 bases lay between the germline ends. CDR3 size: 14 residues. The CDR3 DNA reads TGTGCCAGCAGCTTAGAATACGTACGCGAGACCCAGTACTTC. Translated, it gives CASSLEYVRETQYF.

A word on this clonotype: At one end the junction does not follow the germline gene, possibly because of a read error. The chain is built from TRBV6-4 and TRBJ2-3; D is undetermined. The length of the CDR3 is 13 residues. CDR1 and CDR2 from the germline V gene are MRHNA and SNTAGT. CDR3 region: CASSTEFADTQYF. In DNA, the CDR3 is TGTGCTAGCAGTACCGAGTTCGCAGATACGCAGTATTTT.

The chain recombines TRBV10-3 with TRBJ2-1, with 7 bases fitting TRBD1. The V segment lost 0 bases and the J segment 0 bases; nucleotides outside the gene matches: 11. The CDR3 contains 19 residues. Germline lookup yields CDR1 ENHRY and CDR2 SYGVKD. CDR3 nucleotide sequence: TGTGCCATCAGTGAGTCGAAACGGGACAGACCAAGCTCCTACAATGAGCAGTTCTTC. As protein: CAISESKRDRPSSYNEQFF.

The CDR3: CASSSPLGLETQYF. DNA of the CDR3: TGTGCCAGCAGCTCCCCGCTGGGCCTGGAGACCCAGTACTTC. The chain couples TRBV5-4 to TRBJ2-5, with D unclear. The V gene's germline CDR1 is SGHNT and CDR2 YYREEE (reference sequence). There are 14 residues in the CDR3. Trimming took off 3 bases at V and 5 bases at J, with 14 bases between the two ends.

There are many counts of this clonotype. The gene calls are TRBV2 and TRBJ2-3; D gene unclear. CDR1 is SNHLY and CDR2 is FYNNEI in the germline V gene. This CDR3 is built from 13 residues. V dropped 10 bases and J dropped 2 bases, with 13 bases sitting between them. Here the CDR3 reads CATSEPFTDTQYF. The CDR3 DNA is TGTGCCACCTCAGAGCCCTTCACAGATACGCAGTATTTT.

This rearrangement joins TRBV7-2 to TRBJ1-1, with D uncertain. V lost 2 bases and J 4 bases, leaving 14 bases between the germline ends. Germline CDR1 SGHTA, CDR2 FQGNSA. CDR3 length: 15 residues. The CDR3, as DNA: TGTGCCAGCAGCTTATACGGGAAGGTGGGCACTGAAGCTTTCTTT. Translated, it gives CASSLYGKVGTEAFF. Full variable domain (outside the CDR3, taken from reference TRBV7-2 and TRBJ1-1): GAGVSQSPSNKVTEKGKDVELRCDPISGHTALYWYRQSLGQGLEFLIYFQGNSAPDKSGLPSDRFSAERTGGSVSTLTIQRTQQEDSAVYLCASSLYGKVGTEAFFGQGTRLTVV.

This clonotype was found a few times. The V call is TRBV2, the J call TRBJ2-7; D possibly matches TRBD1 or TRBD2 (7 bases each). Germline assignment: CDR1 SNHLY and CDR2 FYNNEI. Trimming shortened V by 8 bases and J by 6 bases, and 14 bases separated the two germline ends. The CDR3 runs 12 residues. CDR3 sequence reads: CASGQGEGEQYF. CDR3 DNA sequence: TGTGCCAGCGGCCAGGGGGAGGGCGAGCAGTACTTC.

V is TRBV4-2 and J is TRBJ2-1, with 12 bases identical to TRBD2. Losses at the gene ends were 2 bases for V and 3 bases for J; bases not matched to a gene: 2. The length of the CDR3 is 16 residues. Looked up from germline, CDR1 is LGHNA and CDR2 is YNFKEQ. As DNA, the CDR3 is TGTGCCAGCAGCCAACGACTAGCGGGGGACTACAATGAGCAGTTCTTC. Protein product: CASSQRLAGDYNEQFF.

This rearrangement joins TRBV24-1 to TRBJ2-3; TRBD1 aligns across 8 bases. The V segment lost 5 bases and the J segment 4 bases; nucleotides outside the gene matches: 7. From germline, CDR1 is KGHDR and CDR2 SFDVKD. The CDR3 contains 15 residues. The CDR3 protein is CATSVTGEKSDTQYF. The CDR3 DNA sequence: TGTGCCACCAGTGTGACAGGGGAAAAGTCAGATACGCAGTATTTT.

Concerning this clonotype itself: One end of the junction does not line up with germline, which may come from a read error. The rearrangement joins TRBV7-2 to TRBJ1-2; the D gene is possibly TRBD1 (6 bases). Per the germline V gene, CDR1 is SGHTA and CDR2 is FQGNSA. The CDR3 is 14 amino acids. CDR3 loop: CASSSRTAFYVYTF. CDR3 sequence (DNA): TGTGCCAGCAGCTCGCGGACAGCCTTCTATGTCTACACCTTC.

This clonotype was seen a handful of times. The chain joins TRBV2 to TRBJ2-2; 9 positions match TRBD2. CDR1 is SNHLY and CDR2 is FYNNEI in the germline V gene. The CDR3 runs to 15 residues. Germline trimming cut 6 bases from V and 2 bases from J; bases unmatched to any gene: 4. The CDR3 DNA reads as TGTGCCAGCAGACGCGGGACTAGCAACACCGGGGAGCTGTTTTTT. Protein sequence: CASRRGTSNTGELFF.

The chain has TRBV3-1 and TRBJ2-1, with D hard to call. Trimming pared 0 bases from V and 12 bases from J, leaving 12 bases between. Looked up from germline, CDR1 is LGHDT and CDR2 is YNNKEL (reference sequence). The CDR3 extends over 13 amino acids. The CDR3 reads CASSQEVTSRQFF. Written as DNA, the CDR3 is TGTGCCAGCAGCCAAGAAGTTACCAGCAGGCAGTTCTTC.

The CDR3, as DNA: TGTGCCAGCAGTTACTCCTTCGAGGTAACCTACGAGCAGTACTTC. Encoded protein: CASSYSFEVTYEQYF. The V gene is TRBV6-2 or TRBV6-3, the J gene TRBJ2-7; D call uncertain. Trimming took 0 bases from V and 2 from J, leaving 11 bases between them. Germline lookup yields CDR1 MNHEY and CDR2 SVGEGT. The CDR3 sequence is 15 residues long.

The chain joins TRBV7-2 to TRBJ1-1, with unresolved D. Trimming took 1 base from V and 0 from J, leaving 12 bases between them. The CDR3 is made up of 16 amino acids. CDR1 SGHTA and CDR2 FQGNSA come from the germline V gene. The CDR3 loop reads CASSLDRAHMNTEAFF. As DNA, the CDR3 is TGTGCCAGCAGCTTAGACAGAGCCCACATGAACACTGAAGCTTTCTTT.